This T cell receptor (beta chain) was profiled in a study of blood T cells in healthy people across ages. For the second PCR, which ran for about 6 to 12 cycles, a sample-barcoded 5' primer and a J-beta primer mix were used. Sequencing yielded, for each sample, at least 2.5 million paired-end reads carrying CDR3. MiXCR was run by TCRdb on the 5' RACE reads, yielding one entry per CDR3 protein. The sample consists of around 1.5 million distinct CDR3 sequences, roughly 40% of them appearing once. From germline, CDR1 is ENHRY and CDR2 SYGVKD. Trimming shortened V by 10 bases and J by 9 bases, and 16 bases separated the two germline ends. The CDR3 is 13 amino acids.

Material for sequencing was blood. The genes are TRBV10-3 and TRBJ1-6; D not certain. The TCR originated in a woman between 18 and 29 years old in good health. CDR3 protein: CASNSREGSPLHF. Written as DNA, the CDR3 is TGTGCCAGTAACTCCCGAGAGGGTTCACCCCTCCACTTT.